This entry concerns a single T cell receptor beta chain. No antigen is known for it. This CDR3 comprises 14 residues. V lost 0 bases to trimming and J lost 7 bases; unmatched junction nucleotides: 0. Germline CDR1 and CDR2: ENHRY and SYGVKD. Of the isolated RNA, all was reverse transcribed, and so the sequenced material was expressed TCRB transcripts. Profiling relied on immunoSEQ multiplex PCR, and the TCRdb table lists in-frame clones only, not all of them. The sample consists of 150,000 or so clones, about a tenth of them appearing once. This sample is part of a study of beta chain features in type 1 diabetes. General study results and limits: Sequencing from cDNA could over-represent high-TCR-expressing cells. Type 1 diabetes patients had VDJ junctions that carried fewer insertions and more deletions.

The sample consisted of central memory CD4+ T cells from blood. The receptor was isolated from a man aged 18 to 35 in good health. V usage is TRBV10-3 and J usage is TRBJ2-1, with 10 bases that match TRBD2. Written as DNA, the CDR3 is TGTGCCATCAGTGAGTCTAGCGGGGGGAATGAGCAGTTCTTC. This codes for CAISESSGGNEQFF.